This TCR beta chain was sequenced in a study of PD-1 blockade in classical Hodgkin lymphoma. The study, taken as a whole, reports: Newly diagnosed patients were reported to exhibit reduced baseline TCR diversity relative to healthy donors. Prior therapy or disease activity may underlie the repertoire differences, whose causes remain undefined.

Clones were read by immunoSEQ multiplex PCR, and TCRdb kept only the in-frame ones, dropping some. The data show about 15,000 clones, about 85% seen once. V was clipped by 5 bases and J by 5 bases; unmatched bases: 8. This CDR3 region has 15 residues. Germline CDR1 MNHNS, CDR2 SASEGT. This clone was detected only once. Its antigen is not identified. Stated time point: newly diagnosed, previously untreated cHL patient sample. It was PBMCs in newly diagnosed, untreated classical Hodgkin lymphoma that served as comparison. The specimen sequenced was peripheral blood mononuclear cells (PBMCs). This receptor was taken from a human donor with classical Hodgkin lymphoma. V usage is TRBV6-1 and J usage is TRBJ2-7, with 11 bases that match TRBD1. The CDR3 region is CASSSGTGGKNEQYF. The CDR3 DNA reads TGTGCCAGCAGTTCCGGGACAGGGGGAAAAAACGAGCAGTACTTC.